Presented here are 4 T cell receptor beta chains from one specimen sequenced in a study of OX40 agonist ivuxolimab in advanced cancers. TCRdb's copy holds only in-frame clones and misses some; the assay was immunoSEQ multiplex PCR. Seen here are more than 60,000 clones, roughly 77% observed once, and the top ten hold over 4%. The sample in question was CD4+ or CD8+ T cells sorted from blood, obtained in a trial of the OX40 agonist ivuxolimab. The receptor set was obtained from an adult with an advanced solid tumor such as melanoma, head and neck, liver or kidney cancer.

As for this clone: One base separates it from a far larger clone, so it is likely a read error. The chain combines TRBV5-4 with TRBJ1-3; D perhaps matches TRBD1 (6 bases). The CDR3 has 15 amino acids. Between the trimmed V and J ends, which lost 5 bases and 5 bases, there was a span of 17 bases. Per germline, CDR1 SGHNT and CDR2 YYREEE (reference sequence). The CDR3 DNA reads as TGTGCCAGCAGTCCTGAGGAGGACAGAAGAAACACCATATATTTT. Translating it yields CASSPEEDRRNTIYF.

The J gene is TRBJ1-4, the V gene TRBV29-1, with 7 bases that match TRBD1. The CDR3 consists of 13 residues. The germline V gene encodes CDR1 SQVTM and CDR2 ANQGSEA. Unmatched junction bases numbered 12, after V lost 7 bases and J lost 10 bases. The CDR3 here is CSALTTGIGKLFF. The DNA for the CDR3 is TGCAGCGCTCTCACGACAGGGATAGGAAAACTGTTTTTT.

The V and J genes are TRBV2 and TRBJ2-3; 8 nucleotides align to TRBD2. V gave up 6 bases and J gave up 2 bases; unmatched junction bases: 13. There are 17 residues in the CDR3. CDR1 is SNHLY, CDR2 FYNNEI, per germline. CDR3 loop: CASRSGERGRITDTQYF. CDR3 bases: TGTGCCAGCAGGAGCGGGGAGCGGGGGAGGATCACAGATACGCAGTATTTT.

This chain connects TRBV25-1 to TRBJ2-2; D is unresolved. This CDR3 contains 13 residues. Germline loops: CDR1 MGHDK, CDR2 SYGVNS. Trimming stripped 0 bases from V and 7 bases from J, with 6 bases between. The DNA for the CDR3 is TGTGCCAGCAGTGAATACAGTGGCGGGGAGCTGTTTTTT. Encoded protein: CASSEYSGGELFF.